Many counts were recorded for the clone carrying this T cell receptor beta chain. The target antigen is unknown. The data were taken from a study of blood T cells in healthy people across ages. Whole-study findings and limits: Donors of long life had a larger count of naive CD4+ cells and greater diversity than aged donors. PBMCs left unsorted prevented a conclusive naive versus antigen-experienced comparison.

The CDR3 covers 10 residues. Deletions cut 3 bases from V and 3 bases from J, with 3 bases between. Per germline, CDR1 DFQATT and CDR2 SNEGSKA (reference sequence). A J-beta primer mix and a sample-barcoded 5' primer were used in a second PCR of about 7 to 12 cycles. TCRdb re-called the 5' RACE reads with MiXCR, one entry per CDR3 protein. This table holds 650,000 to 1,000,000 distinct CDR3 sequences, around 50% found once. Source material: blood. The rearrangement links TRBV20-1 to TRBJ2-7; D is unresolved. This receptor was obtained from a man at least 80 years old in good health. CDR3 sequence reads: CSARDYEQYF. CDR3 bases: TGCAGTGCTAGGGACTACGAGCAGTACTTC.